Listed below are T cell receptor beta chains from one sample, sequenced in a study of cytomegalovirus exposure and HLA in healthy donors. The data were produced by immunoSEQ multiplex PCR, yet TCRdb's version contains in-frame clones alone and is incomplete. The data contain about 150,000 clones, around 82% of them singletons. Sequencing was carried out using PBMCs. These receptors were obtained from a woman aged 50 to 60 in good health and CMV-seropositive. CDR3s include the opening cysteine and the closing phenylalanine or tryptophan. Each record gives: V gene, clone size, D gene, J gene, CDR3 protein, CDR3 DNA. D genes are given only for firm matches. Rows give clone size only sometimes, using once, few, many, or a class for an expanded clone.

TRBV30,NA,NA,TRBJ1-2,CAWSREGGLYGYTF,TGTGCCTGGAGTCGGGAGGGGGGCCTCTATGGCTACACCTTC
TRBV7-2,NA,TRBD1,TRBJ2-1,CASSPRRDRVNEQFF,TGTGCCAGCAGCCCGCGCCGGGACAGGGTCAATGAGCAGTTCTTC
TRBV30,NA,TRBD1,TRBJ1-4,CAWSAGTGSKKLFF,TGTGCCTGGAGTGCTGGGACAGGGAGTAAAAAACTGTTTTTT
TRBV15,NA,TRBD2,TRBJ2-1,CATSRVGGGLNNEQFF,TGTGCCACCAGCAGAGTGGGGGGGGGACTTAACAATGAGCAGTTCTTC
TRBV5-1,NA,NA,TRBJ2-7,CASSLEGGAAYEQYF,TGCGCCAGCAGCTTGGAAGGCGGGGCGGCATACGAGCAGTACTTC
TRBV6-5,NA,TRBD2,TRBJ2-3,CASSYGRASTDTQYF,TGTGCCAGCAGTTACGGGAGGGCTAGCACAGATACGCAGTATTTT
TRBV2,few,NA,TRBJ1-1,CASSSSTGMNTEAFF,TGTGCCAGCAGTTCATCGACAGGTATGAACACTGAAGCTTTCTTT
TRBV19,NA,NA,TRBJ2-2,CASNRQVNTGELFF,TGTGCCAGTAACAGACAGGTGAACACCGGGGAGCTGTTTTTT
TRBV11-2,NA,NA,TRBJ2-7,CASSPSGYEQYF,TGTGCCAGCAGCCCGAGCGGTTACGAGCAGTACTTC
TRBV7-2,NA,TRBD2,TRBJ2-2,CASSRGGGDGGELFF,TGTGCCAGCAGCCGCGGGGGGGGCGACGGCGGGGAGCTGTTTTTT
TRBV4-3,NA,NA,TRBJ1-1,CASSHNRVLVTEAFF,TGCGCCAGCAGCCATAACAGGGTTTTGGTCACTGAAGCTTTCTTT
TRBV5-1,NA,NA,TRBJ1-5,CASSLESGGNQPQHF,TGCGCCAGCAGCTTGGAATCAGGGGGCAATCAGCCCCAGCATTTT